The 18 T cell receptor beta chains reported below all come from one sample, sequenced in a study of control samples from healthy donors and cancer patients (dated by TCRdb to about 2020). The library was produced with the immunoSEQ multiplex PCR assay. TCRdb took over this immuneACCESS table, retaining in-frame rearrangements with V and J assigned. Such tables are incomplete; in checked studies, under half of the missing clones stem from an unresolved V gene, and the remainder is unexplained. This sample gives more than 95,000 clones in total; around 87% of them show up just once. 2.9% of the sample comes from the top ten. Input material: blood. The source is a man aged 55-75 years in good health.

The V gene is TRBV9, the J gene TRBJ1-1, with D perhaps TRBD1 (5 bases). The CDR3 runs to 15 residues. V lost 0 bases and J 3 bases, leaving 12 bases between the germline ends. From germline, CDR1 is SGDLS and CDR2 YYNGEE. CDR3 nucleotide sequence: TGTGCCAGCAGCGTAGTTGTGGGGCTGTACACTGAAGCTTTCTTT. Its translation is CASSVVVGLYTEAFF.

This clone came up a few times. This sequence joins TRBV5-1 and TRBJ2-3; 7 bases agree with TRBD1. Germline CDR1 reads SGHRS; CDR2 reads YFSETQ. The CDR3 spans 15 residues. J gave up 4 bases and V 4 bases, and 9 bases lay outside the gene matches. The chain's CDR3 is CASSLGRGTADTQYF. The CDR3 DNA reads TGCGCCAGCAGCCTCGGCAGGGGGACGGCAGATACGCAGTATTTT.

V and J are TRBV3-1 (or the pseudogene TRBV3-2) and TRBJ1-1; D uncertain. The length of the CDR3 is 12 residues. V was clipped by 5 bases and J by 8 bases, with 12 bases between them. CDR1 is LGHDT, CDR2 YNNKEL, per germline (reference sequence). The CDR3 DNA is TGTGCCAGCAGCTCTGATTCGACAGAAGCTTTCTTT. Translating gives CASSSDSTEAFF.

This clone was seen only once. This chain links TRBV11-2 with TRBJ2-7; D remains unclear. Germline lookup yields CDR1 SGHAT and CDR2 FQNNGV. The CDR3 spans 14 residues. V was shortened by 5 bases and J by 4 bases, with 15 bases between the two germline ends. CDR3 protein: CASSPGTLSYEQYF. In nucleotides, the CDR3 is TGTGCCAGCAGCCCGGGTACCCTATCTTACGAGCAGTACTTC.

The CDR3 sequence is CASSGGLSVGSYEQYF. As DNA, the CDR3 is TGCGCCAGCAGCGGGGGCCTTTCCGTAGGGTCCTACGAGCAGTACTTC. V usage is TRBV5-1 and J usage is TRBJ2-7; perhaps TRBD1 as D (6 bases). The CDR3 is 16 amino acids. The germline V and J ends were trimmed by 4 bases and 1 base, with 18 bases remaining between them. Germline-derived CDR1 and CDR2 are SGHRS and YFSETQ.

This clone came up once. This chain links TRBV11-2 with TRBJ1-1; D is undetermined. This CDR3 is 12 amino acids long. Deletions cut 6 bases from V and 5 bases from J, with 10 bases between. Germline V gene data show CDR1 as SGHAT and CDR2 as FQNNGV. The CDR3 here is CASRLVGTEAFF. The CDR3 bases are TGTGCCAGCAGACTCGTCGGGACTGAAGCTTTCTTT.

The gene calls are TRBV28 and TRBJ1-4; D may be TRBD1 (6 bases). V was shortened by 3 bases and J by 0 bases, with 14 bases between the two germline ends. This CDR3 is 17 amino acids long. Germline values: CDR1 MDHEN, CDR2 SYDVKM. This CDR3 reads CASSFTGTRTTNEKLFF. The CDR3 DNA sequence: TGTGCCAGCAGTTTTACTGGGACAAGAACAACTAATGAAAAACTGTTTTTT.

The chain uses TRBV6-1 and TRBJ1-1; 10 bases agree with TRBD1. V lost 3 bases to trimming and J lost 6 bases; unmatched junction nucleotides: 10. Germline CDR1 MNHNS, CDR2 SASEGT. The CDR3 has 16 amino acids. Here the CDR3 reads CASSEETGGFRAEAFF. Written as DNA, the CDR3 is TGTGCCAGCAGTGAGGAGACAGGGGGCTTCAGGGCTGAAGCTTTCTTT.

The chain recombines TRBV18 with TRBJ1-3; D is possibly TRBD1 (6 bases). V was clipped by 4 bases and J by 4 bases, with 20 bases between them. Germline assignment: CDR1 KGHSH and CDR2 LQKENI. This CDR3 spans 17 amino acids. CDR3 DNA: TGTGCCAGCTCACAGCTAAAACAGGGAATTGCCGGAAACACCATATATTTT. Translation gives CASSQLKQGIAGNTIYF.

The chain is built from TRBV27 and TRBJ2-3; D ambiguous. This CDR3 has 14 amino acids. Trimming took off 5 bases at V and 2 bases at J, with 11 bases between the two ends. Germline V lookup: CDR1 MNHEY, CDR2 SMNVEV (reference sequence). CDR3 nucleotides: TGTGCCAGCAGTCTCCTGTCAAACACAGATACGCAGTATTTT. The encoded protein is CASSLLSNTDTQYF.

The rearrangement links TRBV5-6 to TRBJ1-1, with 8 bases aligning to TRBD1. The CDR3 consists of 14 residues. After removal of 4 bases from V and 11 bases from J, the junction contained 13 bases not matched to a gene. Germline V gene lookup returns CDR1 SGHDT and CDR2 YYEEEE. The CDR3 nucleotides read TGTGCCAGCAGCCCGACCAGGGGGCCCGGCTTGGCTTTCTTT. It translates to CASSPTRGPGLAFF.

The chain has TRBV3-1 (or the pseudogene TRBV3-2) and TRBJ1-5, with D unclear. The length of the CDR3 is 15 residues. Germline assignment: CDR1 LGHDT and CDR2 YNNKEL (reference sequence). V lost 1 base and J lost 3, with 10 bases in between. CDR3 loop: CASSQGGGHNQPQHF. Written as DNA, the CDR3 is TGTGCCAGCAGCCAAGGCGGAGGCCACAATCAGCCCCAGCATTTT.

The J gene is TRBJ1-6, the V gene TRBV7-9, with 7 bases that match TRBD1. The germline V gene has CDR1 SEHNR and CDR2 FQNEAQ (reference sequence). Unmatched junction bases numbered 9, after V lost 3 bases and J lost 10 bases. The CDR3 sequence is 15 residues long. The CDR3 loop reads CASSFAGTEGSPLHF. Written as DNA, the CDR3 is TGTGCCAGCAGCTTTGCCGGGACAGAAGGGTCACCCCTCCACTTT.

The chain carries TRBV29-1 and TRBJ1-2; 8 bases line up with TRBD1. V gave up 0 bases and J gave up 4 bases; unmatched junction bases: 7. Germline lookup yields CDR1 SQVTM and CDR2 ANQGSEA. The CDR3 contains 15 residues. The CDR3 bases are TGCAGCGTTGAAGATAGAACAGGGGGTGGCTATGGCTACACCTTC. It yields the protein CSVEDRTGGGYGYTF. Looking up the rest from reference TRBV29-1 and TRBJ1-2 gives the full variable domain: SAVISQKPSRDICQRGTSLTIQCQVDSQVTMMFWYRQQPGQSLTLIATANQGSEATYESGFVIDKFPISRPNLTFSTLTVSNMSPEDSSIYLCSVEDRTGGGYGYTFGSGTRLTVV.

The genes are TRBV27 and TRBJ1-2, with a possible D match to TRBD1 (6 bases). From germline, CDR1 is MNHEY and CDR2 SMNVEV (reference sequence). This CDR3 spans 16 amino acids. Trimming took off 5 bases at V and 8 bases at J, with 24 bases between the two ends. The CDR3 is CASSQDSSVGSKGYTF. DNA of the CDR3: TGTGCCAGCAGTCAGGACAGCTCTGTCGGCTCAAAGGGCTACACCTTC.

The genes are TRBV24-1 and TRBJ2-3; D call uncertain. Germline V CDR1 and CDR2: KGHDR, SFDVKD. The V gene lost 7 bases and the J gene lost 0 bases, with 10 bases spanning the gap. The length of the CDR3 is 14 residues. CDR3 nucleotides: TGTGCCACCAGCTTCAGTACTAGCACAGATACGCAGTATTTT. Residues: CATSFSTSTDTQYF.

The rearrangement links TRBV10-1 to TRBJ1-1; perhaps TRBD1 as D (6 bases). CDR3 size: 13 residues. The V gene's germline CDR1 is WNHNN and CDR2 SYGVQD (reference sequence). Trimming cost V 0 bases and J 7 bases, with 9 bases left between them. CDR3 nucleotide sequence: TGCGCCAGCAGTGAGTCTATGGACAGTGAAGCTTTCTTT. Translation: CASSESMDSEAFF.

This CDR3 reads CASSSRDRGRTTGELFF. The DNA of the CDR3 is TGTGCCAGCAGCTCTCGGGACAGGGGGCGCACCACCGGGGAGCTGTTTTTT. The chain employs TRBV7-9 and TRBJ2-2; 12 bases are a match to TRBD1. CDR1 SEHNR and CDR2 FQNEAQ come from the germline V gene (reference sequence). The CDR3 is 17 residues long. The junction had 7 bases not matched to a gene; V was cut back by 4 bases and J by 4 bases.